This note documents a single T cell receptor (beta chain) sequence. The target antigen is unknown. PCR involved 60 Vbeta and 13 Jbeta primers. Only in-frame clones appear in the TCRdb table, and some are missing; sequencing was by immunoSEQ multiplex PCR. This table holds about 160,000 clones, approximately 60% found once. Germline V gene sequence: CDR1 KGHSH, CDR2 LQKENI. CDR3 size: 14 residues. V lost 3 bases to trimming and J lost 1 base; unmatched junction nucleotides: 3. This specimen comes from a study of cytomegalovirus exposure and HLA in healthy donors. Overall study: The early release's HLA-typed donors yielded roughly 85 million unique TCRs.

Study-level results: Later genetic work tied a missense DCLRE1C variant to beta-chain V and J trimming. Previous analysis showed most TCR beta V segments were productive about 87% or about 30% of the time.

The material sequenced was PBMCs. The receptor's source is an older woman in good health and CMV-seropositive. The chain uses TRBV18 and TRBJ2-7, with 7 bases lining up with TRBD1. In DNA, the CDR3 is TGTGCCAGCTCACCGACAGGGAATTCCTACGAGCAGTACTTC. It translates to CASSPTGNSYEQYF.